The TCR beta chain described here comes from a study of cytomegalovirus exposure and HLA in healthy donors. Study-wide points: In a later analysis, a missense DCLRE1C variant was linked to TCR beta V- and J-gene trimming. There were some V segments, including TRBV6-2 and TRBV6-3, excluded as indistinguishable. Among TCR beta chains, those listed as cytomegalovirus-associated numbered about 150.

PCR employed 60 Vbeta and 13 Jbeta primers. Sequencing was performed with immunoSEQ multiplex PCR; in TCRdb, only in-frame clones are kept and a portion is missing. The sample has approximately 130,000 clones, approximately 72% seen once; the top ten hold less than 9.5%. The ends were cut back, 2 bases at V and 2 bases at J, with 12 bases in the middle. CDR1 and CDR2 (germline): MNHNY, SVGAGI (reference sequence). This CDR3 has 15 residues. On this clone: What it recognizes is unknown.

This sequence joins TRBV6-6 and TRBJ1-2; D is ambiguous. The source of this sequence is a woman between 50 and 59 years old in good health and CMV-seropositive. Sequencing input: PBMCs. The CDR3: CASSYIIDGNYGYTF. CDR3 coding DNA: TGTGCCAGCAGTTACATTATTGACGGGAACTATGGCTACACCTTC.